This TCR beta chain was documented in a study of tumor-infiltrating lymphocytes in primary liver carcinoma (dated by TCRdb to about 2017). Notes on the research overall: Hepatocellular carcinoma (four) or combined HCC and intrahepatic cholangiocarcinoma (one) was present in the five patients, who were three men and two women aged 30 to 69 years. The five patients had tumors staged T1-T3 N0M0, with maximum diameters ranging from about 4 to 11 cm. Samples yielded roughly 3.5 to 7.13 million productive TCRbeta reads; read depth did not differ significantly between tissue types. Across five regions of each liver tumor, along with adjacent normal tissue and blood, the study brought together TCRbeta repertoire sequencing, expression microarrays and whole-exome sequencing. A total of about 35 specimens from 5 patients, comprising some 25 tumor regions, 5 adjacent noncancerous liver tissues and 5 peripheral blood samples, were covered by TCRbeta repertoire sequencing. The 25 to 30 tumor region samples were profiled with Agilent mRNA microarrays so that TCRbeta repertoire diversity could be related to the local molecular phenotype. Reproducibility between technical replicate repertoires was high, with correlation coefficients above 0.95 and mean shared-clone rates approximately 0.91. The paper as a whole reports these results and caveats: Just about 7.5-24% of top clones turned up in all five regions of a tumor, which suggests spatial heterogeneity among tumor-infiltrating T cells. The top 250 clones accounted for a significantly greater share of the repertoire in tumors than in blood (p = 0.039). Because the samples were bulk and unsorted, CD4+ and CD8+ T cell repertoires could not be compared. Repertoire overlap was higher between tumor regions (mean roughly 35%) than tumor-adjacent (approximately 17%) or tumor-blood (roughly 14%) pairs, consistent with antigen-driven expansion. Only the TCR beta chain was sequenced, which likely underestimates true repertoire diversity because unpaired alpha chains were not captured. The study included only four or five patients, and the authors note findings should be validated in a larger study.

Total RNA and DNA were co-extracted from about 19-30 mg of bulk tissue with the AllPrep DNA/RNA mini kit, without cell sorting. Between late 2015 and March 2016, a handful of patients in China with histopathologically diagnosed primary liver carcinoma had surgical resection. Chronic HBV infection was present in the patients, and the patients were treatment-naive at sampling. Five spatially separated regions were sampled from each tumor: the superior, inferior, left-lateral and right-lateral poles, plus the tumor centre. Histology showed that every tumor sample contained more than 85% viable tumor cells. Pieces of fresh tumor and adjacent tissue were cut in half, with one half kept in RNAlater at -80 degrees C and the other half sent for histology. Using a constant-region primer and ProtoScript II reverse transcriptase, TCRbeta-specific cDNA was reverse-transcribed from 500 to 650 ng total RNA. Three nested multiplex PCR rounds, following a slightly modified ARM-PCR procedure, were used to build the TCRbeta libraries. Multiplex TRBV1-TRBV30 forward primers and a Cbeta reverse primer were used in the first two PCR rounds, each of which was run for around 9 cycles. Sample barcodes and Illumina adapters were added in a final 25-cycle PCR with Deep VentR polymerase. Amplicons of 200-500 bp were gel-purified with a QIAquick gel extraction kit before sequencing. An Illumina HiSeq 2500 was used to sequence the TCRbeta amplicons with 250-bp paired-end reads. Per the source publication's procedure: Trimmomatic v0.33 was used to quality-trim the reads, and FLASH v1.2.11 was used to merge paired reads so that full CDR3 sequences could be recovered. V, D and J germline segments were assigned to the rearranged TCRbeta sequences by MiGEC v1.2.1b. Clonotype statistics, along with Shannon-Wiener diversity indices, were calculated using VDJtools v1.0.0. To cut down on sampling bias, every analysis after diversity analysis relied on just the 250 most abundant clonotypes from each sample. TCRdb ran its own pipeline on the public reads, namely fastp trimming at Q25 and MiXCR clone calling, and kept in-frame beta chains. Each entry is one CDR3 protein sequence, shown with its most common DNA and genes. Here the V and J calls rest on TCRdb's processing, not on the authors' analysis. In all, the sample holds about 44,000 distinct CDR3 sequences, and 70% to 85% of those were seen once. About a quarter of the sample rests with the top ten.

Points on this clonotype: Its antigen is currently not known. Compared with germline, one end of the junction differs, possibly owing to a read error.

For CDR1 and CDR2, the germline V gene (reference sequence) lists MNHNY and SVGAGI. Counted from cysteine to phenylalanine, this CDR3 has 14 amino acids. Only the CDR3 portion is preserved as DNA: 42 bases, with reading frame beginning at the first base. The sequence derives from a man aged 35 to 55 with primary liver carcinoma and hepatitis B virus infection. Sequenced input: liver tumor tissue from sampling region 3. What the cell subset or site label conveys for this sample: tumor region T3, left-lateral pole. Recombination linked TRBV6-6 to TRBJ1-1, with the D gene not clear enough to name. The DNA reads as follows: TGTGCCAGTAGTTACTCGATTGCGACCACTGATGCTTTCTTT. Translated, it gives CASSYSIATTDAFF.